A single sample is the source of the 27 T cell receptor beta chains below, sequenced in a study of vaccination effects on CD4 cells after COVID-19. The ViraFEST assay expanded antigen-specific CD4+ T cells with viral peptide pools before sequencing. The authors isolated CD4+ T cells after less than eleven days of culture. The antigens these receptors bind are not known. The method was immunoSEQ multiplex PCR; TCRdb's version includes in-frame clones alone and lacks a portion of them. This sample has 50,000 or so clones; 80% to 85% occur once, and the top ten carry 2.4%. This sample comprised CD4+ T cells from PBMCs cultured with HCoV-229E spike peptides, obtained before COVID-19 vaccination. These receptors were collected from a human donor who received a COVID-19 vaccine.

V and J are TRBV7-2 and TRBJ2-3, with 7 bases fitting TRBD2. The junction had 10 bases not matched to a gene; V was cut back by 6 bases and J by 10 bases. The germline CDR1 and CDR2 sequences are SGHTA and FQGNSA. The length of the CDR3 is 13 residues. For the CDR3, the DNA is TGTGCCAGCAGATTAATGGTCAGCGGGGCGCAGTATTTT. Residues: CASRLMVSGAQYF. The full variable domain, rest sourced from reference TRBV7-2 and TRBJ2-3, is GAGVSQSPSNKVTEKGKDVELRCDPISGHTALYWYRQSLGQGLEFLIYFQGNSAPDKSGLPSDRFSAERTGGSVSTLTIQRTQQEDSAVYLCASRLMVSGAQYFGPGTRLTVL.

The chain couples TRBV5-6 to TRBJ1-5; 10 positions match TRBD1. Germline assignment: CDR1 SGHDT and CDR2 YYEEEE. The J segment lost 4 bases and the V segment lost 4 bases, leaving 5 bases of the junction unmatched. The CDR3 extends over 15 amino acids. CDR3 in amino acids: CASSQRDRGNQPQHF. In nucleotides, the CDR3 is TGTGCCAGCAGCCAGCGGGACAGGGGAAATCAGCCCCAGCATTTT.

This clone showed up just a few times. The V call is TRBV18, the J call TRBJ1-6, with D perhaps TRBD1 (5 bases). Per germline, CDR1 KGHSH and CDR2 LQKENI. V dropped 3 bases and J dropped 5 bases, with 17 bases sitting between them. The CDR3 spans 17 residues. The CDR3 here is CASSPNVGRGNNSPLHF. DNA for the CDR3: TGTGCCAGCTCACCCAACGTAGGACGGGGGAATAATTCACCCCTCCACTTT.

CDR3 sequence (DNA): TGTGCCAGCATCCCCTCCCAACCGGGACACCACTCCTACGAGCAGTACGTC. Amino acid sequence: CASIPSQPGHHSYEQYV. The J gene is TRBJ2-7, the V gene TRBV6-4, with D perhaps matching TRBD1 (6 bases). The germline V and J ends were trimmed by 7 bases and 0 bases, with 22 bases remaining between them. CDR3 length: 17 residues. The germline gives CDR1 MRHNA, CDR2 SNTAGT.

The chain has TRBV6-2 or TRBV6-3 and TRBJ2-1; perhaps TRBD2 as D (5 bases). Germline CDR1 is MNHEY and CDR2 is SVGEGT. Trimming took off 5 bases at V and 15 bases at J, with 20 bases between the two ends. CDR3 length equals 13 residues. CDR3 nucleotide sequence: TGTGCCAGCAGTGCCCTCGGACTTCCAAAAGCGTTCTTC. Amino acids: CASSALGLPKAFF.

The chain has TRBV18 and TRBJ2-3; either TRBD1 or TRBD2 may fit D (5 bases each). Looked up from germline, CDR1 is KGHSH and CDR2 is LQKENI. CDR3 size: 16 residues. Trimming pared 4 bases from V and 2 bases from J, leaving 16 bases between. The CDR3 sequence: CASSRADISPTDTQYF. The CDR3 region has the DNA TGTGCCAGCTCACGAGCGGACATTTCCCCCACAGATACGCAGTATTTT.

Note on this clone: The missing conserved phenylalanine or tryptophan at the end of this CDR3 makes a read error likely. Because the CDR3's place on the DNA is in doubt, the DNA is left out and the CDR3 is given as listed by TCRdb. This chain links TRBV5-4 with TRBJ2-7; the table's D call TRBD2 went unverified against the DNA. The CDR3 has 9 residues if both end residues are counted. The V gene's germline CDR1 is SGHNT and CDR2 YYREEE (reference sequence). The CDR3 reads CASSPITCP.

The CDR3 region is CASQMGGFGDTQYF. DNA of the CDR3: TGTGCCAGCCAAATGGGGGGATTCGGAGATACGCAGTATTTT. The J gene is TRBJ2-3, the V gene TRBV28, with D tentatively TRBD2 (6 bases). Germline-derived CDR1 and CDR2 are MDHEN and SYDVKM. V dropped 8 bases and J dropped 5 bases, with 17 bases sitting between them. The CDR3 is made up of 14 amino acids.

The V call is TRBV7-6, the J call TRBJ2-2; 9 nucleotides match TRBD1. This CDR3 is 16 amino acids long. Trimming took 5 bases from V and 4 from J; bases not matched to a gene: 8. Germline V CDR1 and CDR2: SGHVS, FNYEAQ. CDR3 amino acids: CASSPTGGAGTGELFF. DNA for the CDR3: TGTGCCAGCAGCCCCACAGGGGGCGCCGGCACCGGGGAGCTGTTTTTT.

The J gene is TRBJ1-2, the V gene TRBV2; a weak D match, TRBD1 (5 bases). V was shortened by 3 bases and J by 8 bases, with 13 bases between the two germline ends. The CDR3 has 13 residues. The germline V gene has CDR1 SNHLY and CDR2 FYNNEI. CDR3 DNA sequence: TGTGCCAGCAGTGATCGCGCCAGGGAGGGCTACACCTTC. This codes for CASSDRAREGYTF.

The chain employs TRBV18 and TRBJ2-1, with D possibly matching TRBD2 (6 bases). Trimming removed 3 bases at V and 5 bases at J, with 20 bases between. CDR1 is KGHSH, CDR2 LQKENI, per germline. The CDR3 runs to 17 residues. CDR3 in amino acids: CASSPPRGAGSNNEQFF. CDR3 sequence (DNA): TGTGCCAGCTCACCGCCTCGCGGGGCCGGATCTAACAATGAGCAGTTCTTC.

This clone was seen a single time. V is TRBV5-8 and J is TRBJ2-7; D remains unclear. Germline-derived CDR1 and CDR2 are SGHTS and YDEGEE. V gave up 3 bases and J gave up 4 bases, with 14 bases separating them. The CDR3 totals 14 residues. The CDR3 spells CASSYRRPNYEQYV. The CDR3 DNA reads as TGTGCCAGCAGCTACCGTAGGCCCAATTACGAGCAGTACGTC.

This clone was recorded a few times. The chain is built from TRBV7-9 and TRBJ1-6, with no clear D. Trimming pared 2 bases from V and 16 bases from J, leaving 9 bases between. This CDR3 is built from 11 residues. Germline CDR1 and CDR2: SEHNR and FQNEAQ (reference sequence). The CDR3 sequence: CASSLSSRLHF. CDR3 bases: TGTGCCAGCAGCTTATCCTCAAGACTCCACTTT.

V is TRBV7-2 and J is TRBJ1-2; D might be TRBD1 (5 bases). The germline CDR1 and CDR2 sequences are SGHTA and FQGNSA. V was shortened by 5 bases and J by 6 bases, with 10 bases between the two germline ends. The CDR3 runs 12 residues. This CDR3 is CASSTGWDGYTF. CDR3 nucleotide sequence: TGTGCCAGCAGCACAGGTTGGGATGGCTACACCTTC.

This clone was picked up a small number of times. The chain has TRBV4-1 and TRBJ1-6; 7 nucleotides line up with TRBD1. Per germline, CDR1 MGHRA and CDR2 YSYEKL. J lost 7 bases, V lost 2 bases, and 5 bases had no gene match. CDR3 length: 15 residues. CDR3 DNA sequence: TGCGCCAGCAGCCAACGTCCGGGACAGAATTCACCCCTCCACTTT. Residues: CASSQRPGQNSPLHF.

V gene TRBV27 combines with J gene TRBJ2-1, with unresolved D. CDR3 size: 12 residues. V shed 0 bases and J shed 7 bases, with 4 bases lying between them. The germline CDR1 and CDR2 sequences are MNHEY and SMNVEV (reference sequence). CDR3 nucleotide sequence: TGTGCCAGCAGTTTATCCGGTAATGAGCAGTTCTTC. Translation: CASSLSGNEQFF.

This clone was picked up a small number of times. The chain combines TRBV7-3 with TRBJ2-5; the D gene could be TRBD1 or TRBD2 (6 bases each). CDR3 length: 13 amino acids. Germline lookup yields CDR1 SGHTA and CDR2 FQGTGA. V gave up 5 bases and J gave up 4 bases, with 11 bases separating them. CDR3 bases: TGTGCCAGCAGCAAACAGGGAGGAGAGACCCAGTACTTC. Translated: CASSKQGGETQYF.

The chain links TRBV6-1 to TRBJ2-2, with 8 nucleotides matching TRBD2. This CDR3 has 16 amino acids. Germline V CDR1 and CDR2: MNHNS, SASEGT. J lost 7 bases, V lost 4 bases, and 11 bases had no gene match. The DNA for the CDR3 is TGTGCCAGCAGTGTGATTCAGGGACTAGTTGGCGGGGAGCTGTTTTTT. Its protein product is CASSVIQGLVGGELFF.

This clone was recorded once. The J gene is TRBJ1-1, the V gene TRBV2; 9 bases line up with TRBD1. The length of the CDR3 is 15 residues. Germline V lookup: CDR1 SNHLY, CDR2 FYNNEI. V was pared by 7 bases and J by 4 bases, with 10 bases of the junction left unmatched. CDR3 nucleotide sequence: TGTGCCAGCACCATTACGGGGACAGGGTTCACTGAAGCTTTCTTT. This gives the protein CASTITGTGFTEAFF. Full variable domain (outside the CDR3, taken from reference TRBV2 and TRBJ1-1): EPEVTQTPSHQVTQMGQEVILRCVPISNHLYFYWYRQILGQKVEFLVSFYNNEISEKSEIFDDQFSVERPDGSNFTLKIRSTKLEDSAMYFCASTITGTGFTEAFFGQGTRLTVV.

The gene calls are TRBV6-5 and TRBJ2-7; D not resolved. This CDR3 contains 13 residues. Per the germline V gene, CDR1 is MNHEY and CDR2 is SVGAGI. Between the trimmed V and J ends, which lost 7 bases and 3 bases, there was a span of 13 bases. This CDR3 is CASKRLWVYEQYV. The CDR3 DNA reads TGTGCCAGCAAACGACTGTGGGTCTACGAGCAGTACGTC.

DNA for the CDR3: TGTGCCAGCAGTGGCCGCGCGCGGGGGGAGTCCGGGGAGCTGTTTTTT. As protein: CASSGRARGESGELFF. The J gene is TRBJ2-2, the V gene TRBV2; TRBD2 matches 8 bases. The germline gives CDR1 SNHLY, CDR2 FYNNEI. The CDR3 runs 16 residues. Unmatched junction bases numbered 10, after V lost 4 bases and J lost 6 bases. Variable domain in full (rest from reference TRBV2 and TRBJ2-2): EPEVTQTPSHQVTQMGQEVILRCVPISNHLYFYWYRQILGQKVEFLVSFYNNEISEKSEIFDDQFSVERPDGSNFTLKIRSTKLEDSAMYFCASSGRARGESGELFFGEGSRLTVL.

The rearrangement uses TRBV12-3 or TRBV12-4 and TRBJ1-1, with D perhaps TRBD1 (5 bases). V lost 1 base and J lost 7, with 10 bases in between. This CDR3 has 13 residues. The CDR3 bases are TGTGCCAGCAGTTTAGTTCGCCAGGGTGAAGCTTTCTTT. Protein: CASSLVRQGEAFF.

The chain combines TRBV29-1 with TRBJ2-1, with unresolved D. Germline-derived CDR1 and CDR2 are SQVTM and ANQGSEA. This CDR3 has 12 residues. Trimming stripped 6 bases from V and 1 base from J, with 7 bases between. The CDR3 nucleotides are TGCAGCGTCGGCCTATCCTACAATGAGCAGTTCTTC. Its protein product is CSVGLSYNEQFF.

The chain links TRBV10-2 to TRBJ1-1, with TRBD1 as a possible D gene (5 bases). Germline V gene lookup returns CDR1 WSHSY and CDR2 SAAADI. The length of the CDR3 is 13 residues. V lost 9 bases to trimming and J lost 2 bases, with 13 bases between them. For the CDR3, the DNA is TGCGCCAGTGAGAGAGGACAAAACACTGAAGCTTTCTTT. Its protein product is CASERGQNTEAFF.

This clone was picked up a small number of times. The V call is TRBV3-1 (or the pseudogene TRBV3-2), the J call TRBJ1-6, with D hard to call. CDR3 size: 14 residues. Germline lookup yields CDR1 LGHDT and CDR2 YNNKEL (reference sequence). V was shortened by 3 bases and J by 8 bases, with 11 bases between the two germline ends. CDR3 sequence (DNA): TGTGCCAGCAGCCATTTGAGAGGCGATTCACCCCTCCACTTT. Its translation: CASSHLRGDSPLHF.

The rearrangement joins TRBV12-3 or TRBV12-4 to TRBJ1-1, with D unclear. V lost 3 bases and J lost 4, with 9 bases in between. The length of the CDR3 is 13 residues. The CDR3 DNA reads TGTGCCAGCAGTTTGAACCCGGGCACTGAAGCTTTCTTT. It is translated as CASSLNPGTEAFF.

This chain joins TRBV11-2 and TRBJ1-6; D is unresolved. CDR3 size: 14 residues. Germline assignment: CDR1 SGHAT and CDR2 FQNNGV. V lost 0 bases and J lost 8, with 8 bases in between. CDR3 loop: CASSLDLSDSPLHF. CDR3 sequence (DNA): TGTGCCAGCAGCTTAGATTTAAGCGATTCACCCCTCCACTTT.